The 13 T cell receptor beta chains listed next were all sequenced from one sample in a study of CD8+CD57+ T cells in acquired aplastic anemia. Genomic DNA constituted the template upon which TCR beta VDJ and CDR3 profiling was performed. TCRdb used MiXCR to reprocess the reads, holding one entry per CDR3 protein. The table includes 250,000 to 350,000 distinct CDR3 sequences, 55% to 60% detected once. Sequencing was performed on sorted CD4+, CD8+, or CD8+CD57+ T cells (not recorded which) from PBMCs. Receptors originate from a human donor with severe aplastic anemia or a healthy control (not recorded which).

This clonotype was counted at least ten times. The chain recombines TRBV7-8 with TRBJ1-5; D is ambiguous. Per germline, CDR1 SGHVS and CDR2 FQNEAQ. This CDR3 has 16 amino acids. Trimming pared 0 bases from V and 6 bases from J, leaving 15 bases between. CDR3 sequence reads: CASSLAYPFTSQPQHF. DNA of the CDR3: TGTGCCAGCAGCTTAGCTTACCCCTTCACAAGTCAGCCCCAGCATTTT.

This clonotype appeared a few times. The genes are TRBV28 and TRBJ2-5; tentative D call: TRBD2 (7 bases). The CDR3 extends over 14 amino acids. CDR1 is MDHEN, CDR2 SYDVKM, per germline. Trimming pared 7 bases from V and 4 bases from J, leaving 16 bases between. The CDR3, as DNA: TGTGCCAGCACGGAGGGGGGAGGGGGAGAGACCCAGTACTTC. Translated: CASTEGGGGETQYF.

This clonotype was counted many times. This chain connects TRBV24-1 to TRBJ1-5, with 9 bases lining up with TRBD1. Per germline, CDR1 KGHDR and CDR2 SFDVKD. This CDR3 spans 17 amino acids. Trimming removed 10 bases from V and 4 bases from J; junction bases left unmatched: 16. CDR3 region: CATPIRTGTGTNQPQHF. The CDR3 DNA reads TGTGCCACACCGATAAGGACCGGGACAGGGACAAATCAGCCCCAGCATTTT.

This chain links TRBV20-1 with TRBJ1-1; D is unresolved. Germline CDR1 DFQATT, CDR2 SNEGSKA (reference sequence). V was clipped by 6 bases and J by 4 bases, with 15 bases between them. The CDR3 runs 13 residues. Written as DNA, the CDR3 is TGCAGTGCCGTGGTTGAGGTGGGCACTGAAGCTTTCTTT. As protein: CSAVVEVGTEAFF.

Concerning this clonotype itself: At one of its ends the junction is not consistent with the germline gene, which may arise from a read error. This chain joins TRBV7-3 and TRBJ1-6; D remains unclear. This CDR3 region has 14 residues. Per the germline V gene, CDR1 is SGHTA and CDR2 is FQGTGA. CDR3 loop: CASSQESLNSPLHF. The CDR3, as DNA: TGCGCCAGCAGCCAAGAATCGCTCAATTCACCCCTCCACTTT.

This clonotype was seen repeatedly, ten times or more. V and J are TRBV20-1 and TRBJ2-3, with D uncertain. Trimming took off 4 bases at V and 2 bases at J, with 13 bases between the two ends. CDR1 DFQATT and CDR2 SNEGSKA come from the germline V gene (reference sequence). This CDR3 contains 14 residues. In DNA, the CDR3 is TGCAGTGCTAAACGAGCTCCTTCCACAGATACGCAGTATTTT. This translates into CSAKRAPSTDTQYF.

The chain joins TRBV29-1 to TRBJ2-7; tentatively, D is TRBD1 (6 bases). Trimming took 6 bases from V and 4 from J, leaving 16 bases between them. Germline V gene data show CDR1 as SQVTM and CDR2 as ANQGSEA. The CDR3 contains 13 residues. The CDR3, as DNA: TGCAGCGTGGCAACCGGGACATCATACGAGCAGTACTTC. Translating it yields CSVATGTSYEQYF.

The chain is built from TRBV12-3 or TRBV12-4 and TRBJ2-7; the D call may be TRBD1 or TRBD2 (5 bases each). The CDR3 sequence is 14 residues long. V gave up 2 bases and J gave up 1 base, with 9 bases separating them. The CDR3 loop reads CASSLWDQSYEQYF. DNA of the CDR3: TGTGCCAGCAGTTTATGGGACCAATCCTACGAGCAGTACTTC.

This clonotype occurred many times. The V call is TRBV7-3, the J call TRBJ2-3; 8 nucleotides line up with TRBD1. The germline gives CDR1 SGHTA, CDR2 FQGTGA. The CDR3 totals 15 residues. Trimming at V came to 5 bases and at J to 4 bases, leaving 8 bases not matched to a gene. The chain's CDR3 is CASSPNRGYADTQYF. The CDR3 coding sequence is TGTGCCAGCAGCCCGAACAGGGGGTACGCAGATACGCAGTATTTT.

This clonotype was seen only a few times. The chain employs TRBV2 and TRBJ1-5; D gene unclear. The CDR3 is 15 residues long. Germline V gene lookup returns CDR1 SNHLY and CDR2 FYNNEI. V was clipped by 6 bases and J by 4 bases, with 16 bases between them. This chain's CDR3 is CASRDGRRRNQPQHF. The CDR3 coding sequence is TGTGCCAGCAGGGATGGACGGCGGAGAAATCAGCCCCAGCATTTT. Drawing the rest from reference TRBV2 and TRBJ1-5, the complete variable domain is EPEVTQTPSHQVTQMGQEVILRCVPISNHLYFYWYRQILGQKVEFLVSFYNNEISEKSEIFDDQFSVERPDGSNFTLKIRSTKLEDSAMYFCASRDGRRRNQPQHFGDGTRLSIL.

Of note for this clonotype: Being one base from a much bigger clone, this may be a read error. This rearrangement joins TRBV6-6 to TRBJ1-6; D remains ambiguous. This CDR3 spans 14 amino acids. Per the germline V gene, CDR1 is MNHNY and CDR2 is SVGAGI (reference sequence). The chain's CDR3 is CTSSLGRPGVVLHF. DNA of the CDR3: TGTACCAGCAGCCTAGGACGCCCCGGAGTGGTCCTCCACTTT.

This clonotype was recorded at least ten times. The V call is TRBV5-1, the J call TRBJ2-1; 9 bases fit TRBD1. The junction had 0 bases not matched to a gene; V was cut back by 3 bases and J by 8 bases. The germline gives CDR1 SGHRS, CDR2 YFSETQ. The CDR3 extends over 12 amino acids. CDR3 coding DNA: TGCGCCAGCAGCTGGGACAGGGATGAGCAGTTCTTC. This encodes CASSWDRDEQFF.

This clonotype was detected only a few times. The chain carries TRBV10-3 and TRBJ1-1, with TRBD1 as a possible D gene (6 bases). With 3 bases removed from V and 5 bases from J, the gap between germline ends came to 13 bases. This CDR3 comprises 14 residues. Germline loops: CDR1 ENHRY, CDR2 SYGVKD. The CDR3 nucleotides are TGTGCCATCAGTGACGCCTCAGGGGAAACTGAAGCTTTCTTT. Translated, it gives CAISDASGETEAFF.